The rows below give T cell receptor beta chains drawn from one sample of a study of shared clonotypes between healthy human individuals. Data came from immunoSEQ multiplex PCR; TCRdb stores just in-frame clones and leaves some out. Here the sample spans about 2.2 million clones, about 93% being singletons. The specimen sequenced was naive CD8+ T cells from PBMCs. The receptors stem from a man between 18 and 35 years old in good health. Some clones in this sample may be carry-over from other donors' samples. The CDR3 runs from the conserved cysteine through the conserved F or W. The order of the fields is J gene, clone size, D gene, V gene, CDR3 DNA, CDR3 protein. The D gene is left open where the match is weak. Clone size is shown for a subset of rows, as once, few, many or a class of expanded clone.

TRBJ1-1	.	.	TRBV5-1	TGCGCCAGCAGCCGACGAACGGGGACTGAAGCTTTCTTT	CASSRRTGTEAFF
TRBJ2-1	.	.	TRBV7-3	TGTGCCAGCAGCACCGCTAGGACGTTAGTGAATGAGCAGTTCTTC	CASSTARTLVNEQFF
TRBJ1-1	.	.	TRBV27	TGTGCCAGCAGTGACCGGGGGGGTCGAAAGAACACTGAAGCTTTCTTT	CASSDRGGRKNTEAFF
TRBJ2-1	once	.	TRBV29-1	TGCAGCGTTCGCGACTGGAACAATGAGCAGTTCTTC	CSVRDWNNEQFF
TRBJ2-7	.	TRBD1	TRBV6-1	TGTGCCAGCAGTGGCTGGACAGGATCTTACGAGCAGTACTTC	CASSGWTGSYEQYF
TRBJ2-5	.	.	TRBV19	TGTGCCAGTAGTCCGCATCCGGGAAAATATCGAGAGACCCAGTACTTC	CASSPHPGKYRETQYF
TRBJ2-2	.	TRBD2	TRBV19	TGTGCCAGTAGTATAGGACTAGCGGGAGTCACCGGGGAGCTGTTTTTT	CASSIGLAGVTGELFF
TRBJ1-1	.	TRBD1	TRBV27	TGTGCCAGCAGTTCGGGCCGACAGGGTAACACTGAAGCTTTCTTT	CASSSGRQGNTEAFF
TRBJ2-7	.	.	TRBV11-2	TGTGCCAGCAGCTTAGATCCTGCCAGGGGAGGTGAGCAGTACTTC	CASSLDPARGGEQYF
TRBJ2-2	.	.	TRBV6-6	TGTGCCAGCAGTACGGCCGTCGGGGAGCTGTTTTTT	CASSTAVGELFF
TRBJ2-1	.	TRBD2	TRBV7-9	TGTGCCAGCAGCTTGGGAGGGTACTCCTACAATGAGCAGTTCTTC	CASSLGGYSYNEQFF
TRBJ1-5	.	.	TRBV19	TGTGCCAGTACCACTTCCCCCCGGGTCGGAGGACAGCCCCAGCATTTT	CASTTSPRVGGQPQHF
TRBJ2-3	.	.	TRBV27	TGTGCCAGCGGCGTAGATACGCAGTATTTT	CASGVDTQYF
TRBJ2-7	.	TRBD2	TRBV7-9	TGTGCCAGCAGCTTAGCCCCTGGACTAGCCCACGAGCAGTACTTC	CASSLAPGLAHEQYF
TRBJ1-4	.	TRBD1	TRBV28	TGTGCCAGCAGTTCGAACAGGGGCTCCTACGTTGAAAAACTGTTTTTT	CASSSNRGSYVEKLFF